This TCR beta chain was retrieved from a study of graft-versus-host responses after intestinal transplantation. The overall study: Isolated intestinal, liver-intestinal, or multivisceral transplants were what recipients had.

Study-level findings and limits: Early after transplant, HvG clones declined as circulating GvH clones peaked. In recipient marrow, GvH clones were found, and some appeared first in ileum or blood. The study found high graft-versus-host to host-versus-graft clonal ratios in allografts of patients with graft-donor T cell macrochimerism.

Libraries were prepared by immunoSEQ multiplex PCR; TCRdb keeps only in-frame clonotypes and omits some of them. The table shows about 43,000 clones, with less than 95% occurring only once. Regarding this clone: What it recognizes is unknown.

Material: PBMCs, obtained approximately 360 days after intestinal transplant. This TCR was recovered from a human patient who received an intestinal transplant, so some T cells may come from the graft donor.

DNA for the CDR3: TGTGCCAGCAGTTCCTTCGATACGCAGTATTTT. This sequence encodes CASSSFDTQYF. This chain links TRBV6-6 with TRBJ2-3; no definite D call. CDR3 length: 11 residues. The germline CDR1 and CDR2 sequences are MNHNY and SVGAGI (reference sequence). V was pared by 4 bases and J by 6 bases, with 5 bases between.